The entry below describes one T cell receptor beta chain. Repertoires were generated with immunoSEQ multiplex PCR, while TCRdb's copy carries only in-frame clones and drops some. The sample includes under 55,000 clones, about 80% of them seen just once. CDR3 size: 14 residues. V was shortened by 4 bases and J by 0 bases, with 10 bases between the two germline ends. Germline values: CDR1 SGHRS, CDR2 YFSETQ. The data originate from a study of memory CD4+ T cells and cytomegalovirus serostatus. Single viable CD3+CD4+CD8-CD45RO+ cells were sorted as the memory CD4+ T cells. The sequence was obtained from an adult in good health and CMV-seronegative. The sequenced sample consisted of memory CD4+ T cells from blood. The J gene is TRBJ1-1, the V gene TRBV5-1, with no clear D. The CDR3 region has the DNA TGCGCCAGCAGCCCCGGACGTATGAACACTGAAGCTTTCTTT. Translation gives CASSPGRMNTEAFF.